These 11 T cell receptor beta chains were sequenced from one sample in a study of CD8 T cells in ankylosing spondylitis. TCRdb processed the 5' RACE reads anew with MiXCR; each CDR3 protein has one entry. The table records roughly 200,000 distinct CDR3 sequences, about a quarter of them present only once. The sample was blood, either unsorted or a sorted T cell fraction (not recorded which). Source of these receptors: a male donor with ankylosing spondylitis or in good health (not recorded which).

In its sample, this clonotype was seen many times. This rearrangement joins TRBV20-1 to TRBJ2-7, with no clear D. The ends were cut back, 0 bases at V and 5 bases at J, with 11 bases in the middle. The CDR3 spans 13 residues. The germline CDR1 and CDR2 sequences are DFQATT and SNEGSKA (reference sequence). CDR3 nucleotides: TGCAGTGCTAGAGATTGGACCATCAACGAGCAGTACTTC. Translation gives CSARDWTINEQYF.

In this sample, this clonotype turned up many times. V is TRBV7-9 and J is TRBJ2-5; tentatively, D is TRBD1 (5 bases). V was pared by 6 bases and J by 3 bases, with 11 bases between. This CDR3 spans 13 amino acids. The germline V gene encodes CDR1 SEHNR and CDR2 FQNEAQ (reference sequence). The CDR3 nucleotides are TGTGCCAGCAGGCCACCCAGGGAAGAGACCCAGTACTTC. This codes for CASRPPREETQYF. The whole variable domain, remainder taken from reference TRBV7-9 and TRBJ2-5, is DTGVSQNPRHKITKRGQNVTFRCDPISEHNRLYWYRQTLGQGPEFLTYFQNEAQLEKSRLLSDRFSAERPKGSFSTLEIQRTEQGDSAMYLCASRPPREETQYFGPGTRLLVL.

V is TRBV10-2 and J is TRBJ2-7; a possible D gene is TRBD1 (6 bases). V was shortened by 8 bases and J by 0 bases, with 14 bases between the two germline ends. The CDR3 loop spans 14 amino acids. CDR1 and CDR2 from the germline V gene are WSHSY and SAAADI. DNA of the CDR3: TGCGCCAGCTTATTGACAGGCGGCTCCTACGAGCAGTACTTC. Residues: CASLLTGGSYEQYF.

The chain has TRBV20-1 and TRBJ1-2, with TRBD1 matching 8 bases. The germline V gene encodes CDR1 DFQATT and CDR2 SNEGSKA (reference sequence). Trimming at V came to 2 bases and at J to 4 bases, leaving 3 bases not matched to a gene. The CDR3 extends over 13 amino acids. The CDR3 reads CSARLDRGYGYTF. The CDR3 nucleotides read TGCAGTGCTAGACTTGACAGGGGCTATGGCTACACCTTC.

This clonotype was counted ten times or more. DNA for the CDR3: TGTGCCAGCAGCCAGGGACAGGGGGTCGGGGAGCTGTTTTTT. This translates into CASSQGQGVGELFF. The chain couples TRBV12-3 or TRBV12-4 to TRBJ2-2; TRBD1 aligns across 11 bases. The CDR3 contains 14 residues. V shed 6 bases and J 7 bases; nucleotides not matched to a gene: 4.

This clonotype was seen at least ten times. The rearrangement uses TRBV20-1 and TRBJ2-5; maybe TRBD1 (6 bases). V was clipped by 0 bases and J by 6 bases, with 14 bases between them. The germline CDR1 and CDR2 sequences are DFQATT and SNEGSKA (reference sequence). The CDR3 is 14 residues long. The CDR3 coding sequence is TGCAGTGCTAGAGATCATGGGGGCAGAAAGACCCAGTACTTC. Protein product: CSARDHGGRKTQYF.

The chain combines TRBV5-5 with TRBJ2-7; 8 bases line up with TRBD1. J gave up 3 bases and V 2 bases, and 1 base lay outside the gene matches. The V gene's germline CDR1 is SGHKS and CDR2 YYEKEE (reference sequence). This CDR3 region has 13 residues. In nucleotides, the CDR3 is TGTGCCAGCAGCTTCAGGGGGCTCTACGAGCAGTACTTC. This encodes CASSFRGLYEQYF.

This clonotype was counted between two and nine times. J is TRBJ2-5 and V is TRBV6-1; 7 nucleotides align to TRBD1. Per germline, CDR1 MNHNS and CDR2 SASEGT. J was trimmed by 3 bases and V by 7 bases; bases with no gene match: 14. CDR3 size: 16 residues. The CDR3 coding sequence is TGTGCCAGCAAACCCCATGGGACAGCGGATGAAGAGACCCAGTACTTC. As protein: CASKPHGTADEETQYF.

This clonotype has a count of ten or more. The chain couples TRBV10-3 to TRBJ2-5; the match to TRBD1 covers 11 bases. CDR3 length: 15 residues. Germline trimming cut 5 bases from V and 3 bases from J; bases unmatched to any gene: 5. Germline CDR1 reads ENHRY; CDR2 reads SYGVKD. The CDR3 DNA follows: TGTGCCATCAGTTCCGGGACAGGGGGAAAAGAGACCCAGTACTTC. It encodes CAISSGTGGKETQYF.

The CDR3 DNA reads as TGCAGTGCTAGCCGGGGGTTCAACACCGGGGAGCTGTTTTTT. Translated: CSASRGFNTGELFF. This chain uses TRBV20-1 with TRBJ2-2; D is perhaps TRBD2 (6 bases). The length of the CDR3 is 14 residues. Trimming stripped 3 bases from V and 2 bases from J, with 10 bases between. In germline, CDR1 is DFQATT, CDR2 SNEGSKA (reference sequence).

Ten or more counts support this clonotype. The chain is built from TRBV20-1 and TRBJ2-2; 7 bases map to TRBD2. Unmatched junction bases numbered 8, after V lost 0 bases and J lost 4 bases. The CDR3 is made up of 16 amino acids. CDR1 is DFQATT, CDR2 SNEGSKA, per germline (reference sequence). The CDR3 nucleotides read TGCAGTGCTAGAGATAGCGGCGGGAGCCCCACCGGGGAGCTGTTTTTT. It yields the protein CSARDSGGSPTGELFF.